This T cell receptor beta chain comes out of a study of yellow fever vaccine responses in identical twins. Germline CDR1 and CDR2: SNHLY and FYNNEI. This CDR3 region has 16 residues. V was cut by 1 base and J by 4 bases, with 15 bases left in between. General study results and limits: Twins' vaccine T cell response reportedly gave the appearance of partial convergence and partial personalization.

TCRdb analysed the RT-PCR reads with MiXCR anew, one entry per CDR3 protein. Here the sample spans more than 30,000 distinct CDR3 sequences, roughly three fifths being singletons. Notes on this clonotype: Its specificity is not known.

The sequence came from a woman aged 18-30 years who received the yellow fever vaccine. The sequencing used T cells from blood (PBMCs), unsorted or a sorted subset (not recorded which), collected before or after yellow fever vaccination (not recorded which). The rearrangement uses TRBV2 and TRBJ2-3, with unresolved D. DNA of the CDR3: TGTGCCAGCAGTGAAGAGCTAGTCGTCGGTTCAGATACGCAGTATTTT. Amino acid sequence: CASSEELVVGSDTQYF.